This TCR beta chain was documented in a study of T cells in Graves' hyperthyroidism and ophthalmopathy. This clonotype was seen many times. The target antigen is unknown. Any patient presenting with uncontrolled infection, other autoimmune disease, pregnancy or lactation was left out. The study based diagnoses on clinical symptoms, serum thyroxine and TRAb, thyroid ultrasound and orbital computed tomography. This blood was taken when hyperthyroidism was first diagnosed, before any ophthalmopathy symptoms existed. TCR beta CDR3 regions were amplified from RNA. The primer set for the first-round RT-PCR of the TCR CDR3 was HTBI. A single record per CDR3 protein comes from TCRdb applying MiXCR to the multiplex PCR reads. The sample holds fewer than 450,000 distinct CDR3 sequences, 17% seen once. The study's findings and limits: Ophthalmopathy onset followed model prediction by a median approximately 6.2 months.

Sequenced material: blood. This TCR was recovered from a woman aged 30 to 39 with Graves' hyperthyroidism that later progressed to Graves' ophthalmopathy.

CDR3 amino acids: CASMRAANPYEQYF. The CDR3 DNA sequence: TGTGCCAGCATGAGAGCAGCAAACCCCTACGAGCAGTACTTC. The chain carries TRBV6-2 or TRBV6-3 and TRBJ2-7; D call uncertain. CDR1 MNHEY and CDR2 SVGEGT come from the germline V gene. V was pared by 7 bases and J by 2 bases, with 15 bases between. This CDR3 region has 14 residues.